This T cell receptor (beta chain) was identified during a study of blood T cell repertoires in COVID-19. Study background: Samples representing acute and convalescent COVID-19 were sourced from the United States, Italy and Spain. T cells, B-cell-depleted T cells, or PBMCs supplied cDNA or gDNA.

Only one count was recorded for this clone. The CDR3 loop spans 16 amino acids. The germline CDR1 and CDR2 sequences are SGHDT and YYEEEE. The V and J ends lost 4 bases and 3 bases, in that order; junction bases with no gene match: 11. Patients in Seattle were enrolled during active infection, then followed longitudinally. In the original processing: Estimation of nucleated cell counts was performed using reference gene primer amplification. TCRdb's copy holds only in-frame clones and misses some; the assay was immunoSEQ multiplex PCR. The DNA was the basis for D and trimming; V, J and clone size are from that table. The sample contains some 130,000 clones, roughly 91% of which appear only once.

Sample: peripheral blood. The receptor comes from a man aged 55 to 70 with COVID-19, enrolled during active disease. The chain recombines TRBV5-6 with TRBJ2-5, with 8 bases matching TRBD1. CDR3 sequence reads: CASSPTGSGGKETQYF. DNA of the CDR3: TGTGCCAGCAGCCCCACGGGGTCAGGGGGCAAAGAGACCCAGTACTTC.